This entry features one T cell receptor beta chain sequence. Its antigen is currently unknown. This record belongs to a study of metastatic and nonmetastatic thyroid tumors. Study-wide context: From malignant and benign thyroid patients, repertoires in blood and in tumor or nodule tissue were compared. Study-level points and caveats: When malignant thyroid tumors were compared with benign nodules, TCR beta diversity was reportedly significantly higher in the malignant tumors. This held in both blood and tumor samples.

Prior to thyroid surgery, none of the patients had received any treatment. Source study methods: Built for papillary thyroid cancer, a distant-metastasis classifier drew on CDR3 differences across clinicopathological groups. TCRdb reprocessed the PCR reads via MiXCR. V and J calls and clone size were set by TCRdb, not the authors. The sample comprises around 37,000 clones, around 26% of which are singletons, and 8% to 10% rests with the top ten. V was shortened by 5 bases and J by 7 bases, with 15 bases between the two germline ends. Per germline, CDR1 DFQATT and CDR2 SNEGSKA (reference sequence). This CDR3 is 13 amino acids long.

This chain connects TRBV20-1 to TRBJ2-1; TRBD1 or TRBD2 may be the D gene (5 bases each). The TCR originated in a female donor with papillary thyroid cancer or a benign thyroid nodule (not recorded which). Some clones in this sample may be carry-over from other donors' samples. The sample was blood. The CDR3 region is CSALGLAGNEQFF. CDR3 nucleotides: TGCAGTGCTTTGGGGCTAGCCGGTAATGAGCAGTTCTTC.